The 18 T cell receptor beta chains given below trace back to one sample, sequenced in a study of blood T cell repertoires in COVID-19. TCRdb's table, derived via immunoSEQ multiplex PCR, lists solely in-frame clones and lacks some. Of over 200,000 clones in the sample, 88% were seen once. Sequenced: PBMCs or T cells enriched from blood (not recorded which). These receptors all come from a woman in her 30s who had been exposed to COVID-19.

The chain employs TRBV10-3 and TRBJ2-3, with TRBD2 identical over 9 bases. CDR3 length: 15 residues. With V trimmed by 3 bases and J by 4 bases, 5 bases remained unmatched. The germline V gene has CDR1 ENHRY and CDR2 SYGVKD. The CDR3 here is CAISDVSGSSDTQYF. The CDR3 DNA sequence: TGTGCCATCAGTGACGTTAGCGGGAGCTCAGATACGCAGTATTTT.

V and J are TRBV27 and TRBJ2-3; 9 bases fit TRBD2. This CDR3 spans 16 amino acids. Germline V gives CDR1 MNHEY, CDR2 SMNVEV (reference sequence). V dropped 1 base and J dropped 2; count of bases not matched to a gene: 4. The CDR3 nucleotides are TGTGCCAGCAGTTTATTTGCTAGCGGGAACACAGATACGCAGTATTTT. This encodes CASSLFASGNTDTQYF.

This clone was observed a single time. V is TRBV7-2 and J is TRBJ2-3, with 13 bases matching TRBD2. Trimming removed 5 bases from V and 2 bases from J; junction bases left unmatched: 13. There are 19 residues in the CDR3. CDR1 is SGHTA, CDR2 FQGNSA, per germline. CDR3 nucleotides: TGTGCCAGCAGCCTGCGGACTAGCGGGAGTGCGTCCCTCACAGATACGCAGTATTTT. Its translation is CASSLRTSGSASLTDTQYF.

The chain links TRBV6-5 to TRBJ1-5; TRBD1 agrees at 7 bases. The CDR3 spans 15 residues. Per germline, CDR1 MNHEY and CDR2 SVGAGI. Trimming at V came to 10 bases and at J to 6 bases, leaving 15 bases not matched to a gene. The CDR3 DNA follows: TGTGCCACCGCTGGGGCAGGGGGGATCGGTCAGCCCCAGCATTTT. It translates to CATAGAGGIGQPQHF.

This sequence joins TRBV7-9 and TRBJ2-1, with D unclear. The V gene lost 3 bases and the J gene lost 9 bases, with 9 bases spanning the gap. The CDR3 is 12 residues long. Germline V gene lookup returns CDR1 SEHNR and CDR2 FQNEAQ (reference sequence). CDR3 DNA sequence: TGTGCCAGCAGCTTGCCACCGCGTGAGCAGTTCTTC. Translating it yields CASSLPPREQFF.

V usage is TRBV6-5 and J usage is TRBJ2-5; D is undetermined. This CDR3 region has 14 residues. CDR1 is MNHEY and CDR2 is SVGAGI in the germline V gene. V was clipped by 5 bases and J by 2 bases, with 12 bases between them. The DNA of the CDR3 is TGTGCCAGCAGTAAGACTCATCAACAAGAGACCCAGTACTTC. Protein product: CASSKTHQQETQYF.

The chain is built from TRBV7-6 and TRBJ2-2; weak D call: TRBD1 (6 bases). This CDR3 is 14 amino acids long. Germline loops: CDR1 SGHVS, CDR2 FNYEAQ. Trimming took 4 bases from V and 1 from J, leaving 7 bases between them. The CDR3 DNA follows: TGTGCCAGCAGCTCGGGACAGAACACCGGGGAGCTGTTTTTT. It yields the protein CASSSGQNTGELFF.

V is TRBV21-1 and J is TRBJ1-1; TRBD1, the table's D call, lacks a check against the DNA. TRBV21-1 is a pseudogene. The CDR3 runs to 17 residues. The CDR3 nucleotides read TGTGCCAGCAGCAAAGCGCGGGCGAGGACAGAGAACACTGAAGCTTTCTTT. Amino acids: CASSKARARTENTEAFF.

This rearrangement joins TRBV15 to TRBJ1-4; possibly TRBD1 for D (6 bases). Germline V gives CDR1 LNHNV, CDR2 YYDKDF (reference sequence). V was trimmed by 2 bases and J by 2 bases, leaving 15 bases between them. The CDR3 runs 17 residues. The CDR3 spells CATSRPTPGATNEKLFF. The CDR3 nucleotides are TGTGCCACCAGCAGACCCACTCCAGGGGCCACTAATGAAAAACTGTTTTTT.

This rearrangement joins TRBV6-8 to TRBJ2-3; D remains unclear. Deletions cut 5 bases from V and 0 bases from J, with 9 bases between. The CDR3 spans 14 residues. Germline CDR1 is MNHGY and CDR2 is SAAAGT. For the CDR3, the DNA is TGTGCCAGCAGTAGTCAGAATAGCACAGATACGCAGTATTTT. Its protein is CASSSQNSTDTQYF.

In the case of this clone: Different DNA sequences within this sample yield the same CDR3. The V gene is TRBV2, the J gene TRBJ2-5; D remains unclear. Germline CDR1 reads SNHLY; CDR2 reads FYNNEI. The CDR3 totals 11 residues. V was shortened by 4 bases and J by 5 bases, with 5 bases between the two germline ends. The CDR3 nucleotides read TGTGCCAGCAGTGGAGAGGAGACCCAGTACTTC. This encodes CASSGEETQYF.

This clone was seen just once. This sequence joins TRBV28 and TRBJ1-1; D gene unclear. Trimming shortened V by 2 bases and J by 11 bases, and 12 bases separated the two germline ends. The CDR3 contains 12 residues. CDR1 is MDHEN and CDR2 is SYDVKM in the germline V gene. The CDR3 nucleotides read TGTGCCAGCAGTTTACCAGGTGGAGGGGCTTTCTTT. Translated, it gives CASSLPGGGAFF.

The V gene is TRBV7-2, the J gene TRBJ2-5; 7 nucleotides match TRBD2. The germline gives CDR1 SGHTA, CDR2 FQGNSA. The length of the CDR3 is 13 residues. J gave up 4 bases and V 4 bases, and 3 bases lay outside the gene matches. The DNA for the CDR3 is TGTGCCAGCAGCTCCAGCGGGATAGAGACCCAGTACTTC. This gives the protein CASSSSGIETQYF.

This clone has only one observation. The rearrangement joins TRBV27 to TRBJ1-4; the match to TRBD1 covers 8 bases. The ends lost 5 bases at V and 8 bases at J; junction bases unmatched: 10. The germline V gene has CDR1 MNHEY and CDR2 SMNVEV (reference sequence). This CDR3 has 15 amino acids. The CDR3 coding sequence is TGTGCCAGCAGTCTTCAAACAGGGGGTGGCGAAAAACTGTTTTTT. This gives the protein CASSLQTGGGEKLFF.

The chain uses TRBV28 and TRBJ1-5, with D perhaps matching TRBD1 (5 bases). The CDR3 has 14 amino acids. V was pared by 2 bases and J by 4 bases, with 9 bases between. Looked up from germline, CDR1 is MDHEN and CDR2 is SYDVKM. CDR3 bases: TGTGCCAGCAGTTTAGGGGCCTTAAATCAGCCCCAGCATTTT. This gives the protein CASSLGALNQPQHF.

Comments on this clone: One end of the junction fails to match germline, which may point to a read error. This sequence joins TRBV7-7 and TRBJ2-7, with 7 bases aligning to TRBD2. This CDR3 has 15 residues. Germline V gives CDR1 SSHAT, CDR2 FNYEAQ (reference sequence). The CDR3 nucleotides read TGTGCTAGCAGCTTAGGGGTCGCGGGAGTACACGAGCAGTACTTC. This codes for CASSLGVAGVHEQYF.

The chain carries TRBV12-3 or TRBV12-4 and TRBJ2-7; no firm D call. The V and J ends lost 3 bases and 3 bases respectively, with 6 bases between them. The CDR3 is made up of 12 amino acids. As DNA, the CDR3 is TGTGCCAGCAGTTTGAAACTCTACGAGCAGTACTTC. It yields the protein CASSLKLYEQYF.

The V and J genes are TRBV7-9 and TRBJ2-3; TRBD2 matches 9 bases. V was pared by 0 bases and J by 6 bases, with 1 base of the junction left unmatched. Germline V lookup: CDR1 SEHNR, CDR2 FQNEAQ (reference sequence). This CDR3 is 14 amino acids long. CDR3: CASSLASGSDTQYF. The CDR3 DNA sequence: TGTGCCAGCAGCTTAGCTAGCGGGAGTGATACGCAGTATTTT. Supplemented by reference TRBV7-9 and TRBJ2-3, the full variable domain reads DTGVSQNPRHKITKRGQNVTFRCDPISEHNRLYWYRQTLGQGPEFLTYFQNEAQLEKSRLLSDRFSAERPKGSFSTLEIQRTEQGDSAMYLCASSLASGSDTQYFGPGTRLTVL.